The T cell receptor beta chain described here comes from a study of identical twins. Deletions cut 2 bases from V and 2 bases from J, with 16 bases between. CDR1 SGHRS and CDR2 YFSETQ come from the germline V gene. The length of the CDR3 is 16 residues. General study findings and limits: The study found weaker excess twin sharing in beta out-of-frame sequences.

A universal primer site was added by template switching, and unique molecular identifiers were carried by the cDNA. TCRdb redid the calling of the 5' RACE reads with MiXCR, one entry per CDR3 protein. Of some 20,000 distinct CDR3 sequences listed, 69% are singletons. All donors were healthy, and all were Caucasian. In the case of this clonotype: The target antigen is unknown.

This sequence originates from a woman between 18 and 29 years old in good health. This table probably holds off-target reads from a library built for another chain. This rearrangement joins TRBV5-1 to TRBJ2-5; unclear D gene. Sequenced material: memory (CD45RO+) T cells sorted from blood. CDR3 DNA sequence: TGCGCCAGCAGCTTCTCGGCAGTGAATTTGCAAGAGACCCAGTACTTC. This encodes CASSFSAVNLQETQYF.